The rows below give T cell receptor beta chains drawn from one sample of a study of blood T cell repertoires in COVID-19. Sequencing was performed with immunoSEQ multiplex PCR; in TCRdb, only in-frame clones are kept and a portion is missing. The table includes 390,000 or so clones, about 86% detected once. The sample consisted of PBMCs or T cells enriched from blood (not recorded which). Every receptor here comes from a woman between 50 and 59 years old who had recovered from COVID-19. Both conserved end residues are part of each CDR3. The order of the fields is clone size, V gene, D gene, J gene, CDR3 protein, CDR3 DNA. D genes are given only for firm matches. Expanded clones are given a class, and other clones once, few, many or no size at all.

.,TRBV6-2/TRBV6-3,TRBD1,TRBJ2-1,CASSYHSGGQGTNEQFF,TGTGCCAGCAGTTACCATTCCGGGGGACAGGGGACCAATGAGCAGTTCTTC
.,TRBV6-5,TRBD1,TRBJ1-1,CASRGTANTEAFF,TGTGCCAGCAGAGGGACAGCGAACACTGAAGCTTTCTTT
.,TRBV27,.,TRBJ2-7,CASGQGNAYEQYF,TGTGCCAGCGGCCAGGGGAATGCCTACGAGCAGTACTTC
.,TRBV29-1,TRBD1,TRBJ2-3,CSVRQGSTDTQYF,TGCAGCGTCCGACAGGGCAGCACAGATACGCAGTATTTT
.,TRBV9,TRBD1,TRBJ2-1,CASSVETGISYNEQFF,TGTGCCAGCAGCGTAGAGACAGGGATTAGCTACAATGAGCAGTTCTTC
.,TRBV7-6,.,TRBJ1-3,CASSQTGQMGNTIYF,TGTGCCAGCAGCCAAACCGGACAGATGGGAAACACCATATATTTT
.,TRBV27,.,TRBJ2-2,CASGKRHFTGELFF,TGTGCCAGCGGAAAAAGACACTTCACCGGGGAGCTGTTTTTT
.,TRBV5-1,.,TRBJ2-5,CASSLVVSQGETQYF,TGCGCCAGCAGCTTGGTTGTCTCTCAGGGGGAGACCCAGTACTTC
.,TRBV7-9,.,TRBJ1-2,CASHGRDYGYTF,TGTGCCAGCCATGGCAGGGATTATGGCTACACCTTC
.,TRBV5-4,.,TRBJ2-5,CASSLWGGETQYF,TGTGCCAGCAGCCTTTGGGGCGGAGAGACCCAGTACTTC
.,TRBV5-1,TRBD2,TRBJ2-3,CASSLEGSGGPDTQYF,TGCGCCAGCAGCTTGGAAGGTAGCGGGGGGCCAGATACGCAGTATTTT
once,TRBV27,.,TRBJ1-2,CASSSTGSNYGYTF,TGTGCCAGCAGTTCCACGGGGTCAAACTATGGCTACACCTTC
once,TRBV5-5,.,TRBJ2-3,CASSQYGGSTDTQYF,TGTGCCAGCAGCCAATATGGAGGGTCTACAGATACGCAGTATTTT
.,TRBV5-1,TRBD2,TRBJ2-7,CASSLDSGGYEQYF,TGCGCCAGCAGCTTGGATAGCGGGGGCTACGAGCAGTACTTC
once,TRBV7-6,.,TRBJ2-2,CASRRTGIRTGELFF,TGTGCCAGCAGGAGAACAGGGATTAGAACCGGGGAGCTGTTTTTT
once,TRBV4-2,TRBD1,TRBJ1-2,CASSQDSIRTGNGYTF,TGTGCCAGCAGCCAAGATTCAATTAGGACAGGGAATGGCTACACCTTC
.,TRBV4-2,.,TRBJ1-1,CASSQDQLGAEAFF,TGTGCCAGCAGCCAAGATCAGTTGGGCGCTGAAGCTTTCTTT
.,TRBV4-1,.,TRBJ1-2,CASSQMGQGGYTF,TGCGCCAGCAGCCAAATGGGGCAGGGTGGCTACACCTTC
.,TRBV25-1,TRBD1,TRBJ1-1,CASSVYPGTVTEAFF,TGTGCCAGCAGTGTTTATCCCGGGACAGTAACTGAAGCTTTCTTT
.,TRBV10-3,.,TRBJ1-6,CAISESAGDNSPLHF,TGTGCCATCAGTGAGTCGGCAGGCGATAATTCACCCCTCCACTTT
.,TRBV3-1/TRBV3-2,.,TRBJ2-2,CASSPYRVGGELFF,TGTGCCAGCAGCCCCTACAGGGTCGGCGGGGAGCTGTTTTTT
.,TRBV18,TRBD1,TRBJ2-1,CASSPDRGGYYSEQFF,TGTGCCAGCTCACCGGACAGGGGAGGTTACTATAGTGAGCAGTTCTTC
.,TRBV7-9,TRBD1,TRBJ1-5,CASSSGTDNNQPQHF,TGTGCCAGCAGCTCTGGGACAGACAACAATCAGCCCCAGCATTTT
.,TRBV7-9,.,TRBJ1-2,CASSRGNYGYTF,TGTGCCAGCAGTAGGGGGAACTATGGCTACACCTTC
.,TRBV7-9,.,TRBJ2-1,CASSLSGPNPYNEQFF,TGTGCCAGCAGCTTGAGTGGGCCGAACCCTTACAATGAGCAGTTCTTC
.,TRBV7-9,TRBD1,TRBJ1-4,CASSWGQGAREKLFF,TGTGCCAGCAGTTGGGGACAGGGGGCGCGAGAAAAACTGTTTTTT
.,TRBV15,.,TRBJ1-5,CATSHRARDSNQPQHF,TGTGCCACCAGTCACCGGGCGAGGGATAGCAATCAGCCCCAGCATTTT